The 21 T cell receptor beta chains below all came from one sample that was sequenced in a study of cytomegalovirus exposure and HLA in healthy donors. PCR amplification relied on 60 Vbeta primers (plus 13 Jbeta primers). Sequenced by immunoSEQ multiplex PCR; TCRdb stores in-frame clones only, minus some. This sample's clone table lists approximately 140,000 clones. Sequencing input: PBMCs. The receptors shown here come from a woman aged 40 to 50 in good health and CMV-seronegative.

This chain joins TRBV14 and TRBJ2-3; TRBD2 matches 15 bases. The V segment lost 4 bases and the J segment 13 bases; nucleotides outside the gene matches: 3. Germline-derived CDR1 and CDR2 are SGHDN and FVKESK. This CDR3 is 13 amino acids long. CDR3 coding DNA: TGTGCCAGCAGCCGAAGGACTAGCGGGGGGGAGTATTTT. This gives the protein CASSRRTSGGEYF.

V is TRBV28 and J is TRBJ1-5; TRBD1 aligns across 7 bases. This CDR3 is built from 15 residues. CDR1 is MDHEN and CDR2 is SYDVKM in the germline V gene. J was trimmed by 4 bases and V by 3 bases; bases with no gene match: 6. The CDR3 spells CASSLEAGGNQPQHF. The CDR3 coding sequence is TGTGCCAGCAGTTTGGAGGCAGGGGGTAATCAGCCCCAGCATTTT.

This chain connects TRBV7-8 to TRBJ2-6; D is perhaps TRBD1 (6 bases). CDR3 length: 17 amino acids. V was pared by 0 bases and J by 3 bases, with 12 bases between. From germline, CDR1 is SGHVS and CDR2 FQNEAQ. CDR3 DNA sequence: TGTGCCAGCAGCTTAGCACCCAGGGGTGGTGGGGCCAACGTCCTGACTTTC. Amino acids: CASSLAPRGGGANVLTF.

The rearrangement uses TRBV7-9 and TRBJ2-1; 11 positions agree with TRBD2. V lost 6 bases and J lost 8; bases outside the gene matches: 15. Germline V gene lookup returns CDR1 SEHNR and CDR2 FQNEAQ (reference sequence). This CDR3 is built from 17 residues. The CDR3 here is CASSYSPGLAVGDEQFF. In DNA form, the CDR3 reads TGTGCCAGCAGTTACTCTCCGGGACTAGCGGTCGGGGATGAGCAGTTCTTC.

The CDR3 bases are TGTGCCAGCAGCCCTCAAGCGGGGAGGGGACCGTACAATGAGCAGTTCTTC. Protein: CASSPQAGRGPYNEQFF. This chain uses TRBV9 with TRBJ2-1; TRBD2 agrees at 7 bases. V lost 4 bases and J lost 4; bases outside the gene matches: 14. Looked up from germline, CDR1 is SGDLS and CDR2 is YYNGEE. The CDR3 length is 17 residues.

The chain is built from TRBV5-6 and TRBJ2-7; the D gene is possibly TRBD1 (5 bases). CDR3 size: 14 residues. Trimming shortened V by 2 bases and J by 0 bases, and 9 bases separated the two germline ends. CDR1 and CDR2 (germline): SGHDT, YYEEEE. The DNA of the CDR3 is TGTGCCAGCAGCTTCGACAGAAACTCCTACGAGCAGTACTTC. It specifies CASSFDRNSYEQYF.

The chain has TRBV4-3 and TRBJ2-5; D might be TRBD2 (6 bases). V was clipped by 1 base and J by 2 bases, with 8 bases between them. CDR1 LGHNA and CDR2 YSLEER come from the germline V gene. This CDR3 has 14 residues. The CDR3 protein is CASSQVSGQETQYF. As DNA, the CDR3 is TGCGCCAGCAGCCAAGTCAGCGGGCAAGAGACCCAGTACTTC.

The rearrangement links TRBV5-1 to TRBJ1-1; weak D call: TRBD1 (5 bases). The CDR3 consists of 18 residues. The germline CDR1 and CDR2 sequences are SGHRS and YFSETQ. V lost 4 bases and J lost 0, with 22 bases in between. The CDR3 DNA follows: TGCGCCAGCAGCAGTAGGGGAACCTCTACGATTTTGAACACTGAAGCTTTCTTT. It translates to CASSSRGTSTILNTEAFF.

The chain recombines TRBV19 with TRBJ2-7; D may be TRBD2 (6 bases). Germline V gene lookup returns CDR1 LNHDA and CDR2 SQIVND (reference sequence). The CDR3 totals 16 residues. The V gene lost 4 bases and the J gene lost 0 bases, with 16 bases spanning the gap. In nucleotides, the CDR3 is TGTGCCAGTAGTACTTTCTTACGGGAGAGCTCCTACGAGCAGTACTTC. Translation: CASSTFLRESSYEQYF.

The chain recombines TRBV6-5 with TRBJ2-3, with D hard to call. V was trimmed by 2 bases and J by 2 bases, leaving 8 bases between them. CDR1 MNHEY and CDR2 SVGAGI come from the germline V gene. The CDR3 is 14 amino acids. The DNA for the CDR3 is TGTGCCAGCAGTTACGGCCAGTACACAGATACGCAGTATTTT. It encodes CASSYGQYTDTQYF.

V is TRBV19 and J is TRBJ2-3, with D maybe TRBD1 (6 bases). The CDR3 length is 13 residues. CDR1 LNHDA and CDR2 SQIVND come from the germline V gene (reference sequence). V shed 4 bases and J shed 4 bases, with 9 bases lying between them. Here the CDR3 reads CASSKQGADTQYF. CDR3 in DNA: TGTGCCAGTAGTAAACAGGGAGCAGATACGCAGTATTTT.

This chain joins TRBV28 and TRBJ1-5; the D gene is possibly TRBD1 (5 bases). V lost 2 bases, J lost 3 bases, and 11 bases lay in between. Germline CDR1 is MDHEN and CDR2 is SYDVKM. CDR3 size: 15 residues. CDR3 sequence (DNA): TGTGCCAGCAGTTTACCGCGGACACTCAATCAGCCCCAGCATTTT. Its protein is CASSLPRTLNQPQHF. Drawing the rest from reference TRBV28 and TRBJ1-5, the complete variable domain is DVKVTQSSRYLVKRTGEKVFLECVQDMDHENMFWYRQDPGLGLRLIYFSYDVKMKEKGDIPEGYSVSREKKERFSLILESASTNQTSMYLCASSLPRTLNQPQHFGDGTRLSIL.

The rearrangement uses TRBV6-1 and TRBJ1-2, with TRBD1 matching over 9 bases. This CDR3 contains 14 residues. Germline-derived CDR1 and CDR2 are MNHNS and SASEGT. V lost 7 bases to trimming and J lost 8 bases; unmatched junction nucleotides: 11. CDR3 in amino acids: CASTLGTGIRGYTF. The CDR3 nucleotides are TGTGCCAGCACTCTGGGGACAGGGATTCGGGGCTACACCTTC.

This rearrangement joins TRBV5-6 to TRBJ1-2; D gene unclear. The CDR3 sequence is 13 residues long. Germline CDR1 reads SGHDT; CDR2 reads YYEEEE. V gave up 4 bases and J gave up 5 bases, with 12 bases separating them. The CDR3 DNA reads TGTGCCAGCAGCCTGGGAGCGTGGTATGGCTACACCTTC. It codes for CASSLGAWYGYTF.

The chain is built from TRBV19 and TRBJ1-5; the match to TRBD1 covers 10 bases. Germline values: CDR1 LNHDA, CDR2 SQIVND (reference sequence). V trimming: 7 bases; J trimming: 5 bases; junction bases outside the gene matches: 14. The CDR3 runs 17 residues. The CDR3 DNA reads TGTGCCAGTAATCCCCGGGACAGGGGAGGTCGTCATCAGCCCCAGCATTTT. Translating gives CASNPRDRGGRHQPQHF.

The chain has TRBV7-2 and TRBJ1-1; D uncertain. The CDR3 is 13 residues long. Germline CDR1 is SGHTA and CDR2 is FQGNSA. V was trimmed by 5 bases and J by 4 bases, leaving 11 bases between them. The CDR3 sequence is CASSAVRSTEAFF. The CDR3 coding sequence is TGTGCCAGCAGCGCAGTTAGGAGCACTGAAGCTTTCTTT.

The rearrangement uses TRBV19 and TRBJ1-5, with D tentatively TRBD1 (5 bases). Germline V CDR1 and CDR2: LNHDA, SQIVND (reference sequence). V lost 3 bases and J 3 bases, leaving 12 bases between the germline ends. The CDR3 is made up of 15 amino acids. This chain's CDR3 is CASSMWGRINQPQHF. CDR3 nucleotide sequence: TGTGCCAGTAGTATGTGGGGCAGAATCAATCAGCCCCAGCATTTT.

The gene calls are TRBV19 and TRBJ1-4; D unresolved. The germline V gene has CDR1 LNHDA and CDR2 SQIVND (reference sequence). The CDR3 is 14 amino acids. The ends were cut back, 7 bases at V and 4 bases at J, with 13 bases in the middle. The CDR3 coding sequence is TGTGCCAGTACCTTGGGAGACATTAATGAAAAACTGTTTTTT. It encodes CASTLGDINEKLFF.

The J gene is TRBJ2-1, the V gene TRBV28, with TRBD2 matching 13 bases. Germline values: CDR1 MDHEN, CDR2 SYDVKM. This CDR3 contains 16 residues. V lost 6 bases to trimming and J lost 9 bases; unmatched junction nucleotides: 11. As DNA, the CDR3 is TGTGCCAGCAGCCGTACTAGCGGGGGGGCTCGGAGTGAGCAGTTCTTC. Translation gives CASSRTSGGARSEQFF.

Regarding this clone: The conserved phenylalanine or tryptophan normally closing the CDR3 is absent here, so this likely arose from a read error. The chain couples TRBV7-2 to TRBJ2-7, with 7 bases fitting TRBD2. The V and J ends lost 2 bases and 3 bases, in that order; junction bases with no gene match: 7. The CDR3 runs 15 residues. The V gene's germline CDR1 is SGHTA and CDR2 FQGNSA. CDR3 nucleotides: TGTGCCAGCAGCTTAATGGGAGGGAACCGCTACGAGCAGTACCTC. Its protein is CASSLMGGNRYEQYL.

V usage is TRBV12-5 and J usage is TRBJ1-1; D remains ambiguous. CDR3 length: 13 residues. Germline assignment: CDR1 LGHNT and CDR2 FRNRAP. The germline V and J ends were trimmed by 6 bases and 1 base, with 9 bases remaining between them. The CDR3 is CASGLRGNTEAFF. The CDR3 DNA is TGTGCTAGTGGGTTACGGGGGAACACTGAAGCTTTCTTT.